The T cell receptor beta chain under discussion was sequenced for a study of T cell repertoires in cytomegalovirus infection. The trim removed 7 bases at V and 5 bases at J, leaving 8 bases unmatched. This CDR3 has 13 amino acids. CDR1 and CDR2 (germline): SGHTA, FQGNSA. Via MiXCR, TCRdb re-called the reads, giving one row per CDR3 protein. The sample holds 100,000 or so distinct CDR3 sequences, more than 20% seen once. This clonotype has a count of ten or more. This TCR came from a human donor in good health (CMV status not recorded). Some clones in this sample may be carry-over from other donors' samples. The sample taken for sequencing was CD8+ T cells from PBMCs. The chain has TRBV7-2 and TRBJ2-7; 7 bases map to TRBD2. CDR3 amino acids: CASTFIAGDEQYF. CDR3 in DNA: TGTGCCAGCACCTTCATAGCGGGCGACGAGCAGTACTTC.